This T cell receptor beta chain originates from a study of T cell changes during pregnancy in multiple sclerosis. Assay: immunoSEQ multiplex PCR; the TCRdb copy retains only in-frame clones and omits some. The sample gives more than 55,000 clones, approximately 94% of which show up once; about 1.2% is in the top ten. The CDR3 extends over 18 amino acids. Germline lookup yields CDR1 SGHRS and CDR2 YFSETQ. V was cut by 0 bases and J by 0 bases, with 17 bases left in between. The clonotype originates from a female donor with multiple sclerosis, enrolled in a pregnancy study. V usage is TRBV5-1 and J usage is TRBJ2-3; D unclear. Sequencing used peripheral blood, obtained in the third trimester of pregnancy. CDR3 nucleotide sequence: TGCGCCAGCAGCTTGGAACCTACCGCCCGTGCTAGCACAGATACGCAGTATTTT. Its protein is CASSLEPTARASTDTQYF.